This T cell receptor beta chain was observed in a study of cytomegalovirus exposure and HLA in healthy donors (TCRdb year 2017). About the study as a whole: In an earlier analysis of under 600 of the donors, 276 Gb of sequence data and just under 120 million unique TCR beta sequences from 150 million to 200 million T cells were reported. An early release that covered several hundred HLA-typed donors contained approximately 300 gigabases of sequencing data and tens of millions of unique TCR sequences. Of the 350 to 400 genotyped donors, 65% to 90% fell in the genetic ancestry cluster associated with self-reported Caucasian donors. The study aimed to test whether signatures of past pathogen exposure could be identified by cataloging public T cell receptors. Using immunosequencing, the study profiled T cell repertoires from about 650 subjects and related those repertoires to cytomegalovirus serostatus. Besides the first cohort of approximately 710 subjects, a separate validation cohort made up of 120 different subjects was used. To predict cytomegalovirus infection status, the study brought together high-throughput TCR immunosequencing, statistical association of individual TCRs with disease status, and machine learning. A later analysis re-analyzed previously published TCR beta repertoires from 666 donors and added high-resolution HLA genotyping to study TCR occurrence patterns. Rather than drawing on any new phenotypic data, the later analysis identified candidate immune exposures from TCR beta sequences and the way those sequences occurred across donors. An earlier analysis of approximately 640 of the donors applied high-throughput TCR beta sequencing to assess whether each TCR beta V gene segment acted as functional or pseudogenic. Donor age, sex, ethnicity and CMV serostatus were compiled alongside the repertoire data. In a later genetic analysis, genome-wide SNP genotypes for about three fifths of the roughly 670 donors were used, and that subset was treated as a discovery cohort. All discovery cohort repertoires had been generated on a single sequencing platform. Class I and class II HLA loci were covered by the typing at four-digit resolution. Typing coverage differed by locus: A, B, C, DRB1 and DQB1 were typed in about 620-630 donors, DQA1 in 500 to 550, DPA1 in around 600, and DPB1 in approximately 450. Because of strong linkage in the cohort, five DR-DQ haplotypes were treated as single units for association and clustering. On average, roughly 200,000 unique TCR beta nucleotide sequences were sequenced per donor among 300 to 500 genotyped donors of the cohort, with approximately 18% of those sequences being non-productive. Overall results and qualifications from the work: V-gene and J-gene trimming of TCR beta chains was associated with a missense DCLRE1C variant in a later genetic analysis, and the association was replicated in an independent cohort. Because HLA typing was unavailable for some donors at each locus, only the typed subset was used in association tests. The sequencing pipeline was judged likely to have produced a cluster of highly shared sequence variants as a technical artifact. Specific HLA alleles were associated with roughly 16,000 TCR beta sequences at a false discovery rate of 0.05 in a later analysis. In vitro tests confirmed that three of the cytomegalovirus-associated TCR beta chains recognize cytomegalovirus antigens. A total of fewer than 200 TCR beta chains were listed by the study as associated with cytomegalovirus. Most TCR sequences were seen in very few donors, while some public TCRs were found in many individuals. The classifier was reported to diagnose cytomegalovirus status with high specificity and sensitivity in both the original and validation cohorts. Some IMGT-functional V segments, including TRBV6-2 and TRBV6-3, could not be distinguished by the 87-base-pair reads and were therefore excluded. The cohort was sequenced for TCR beta chains only, and without alpha or paired-chain data the features that could be detected were limited. According to a later analysis, parvovirus B19, influenza, CMV and Epstein-Barr virus appeared linked to several top co-occurrence clusters. Correlated functional status among segregating V segments might reflect linkage disequilibrium, but an unknown experimental factor could not be ruled out. In a later analysis, most CMV-associated TCR beta chains were found to appear HLA-restricted, with HLA associations seemingly driven largely by CMV exposure. Compared with the 666-donor mean, donors in an Asian-associated ancestry cluster had fewer N-insertions in productive TCRs, according to a later genetic analysis. Assigning TCR associations to individual alleles was difficult when HLA alleles, especially DR and DQ, strongly co-occurred. For the cohort, immune exposure information was limited to CMV serostatus. Broadly in line with IMGT annotations, most TCR beta V segments showed up in productive rearrangements about 87% or about 30% of the time in an earlier analysis of a few hundred of the donors. A further reported finding was that TCR beta sequences accurately predicted the HLA-A and HLA-B alleles for most subjects in the first cohort. According to the authors, the approach could potentially be generalized to other disease states and immunological phenotypes. A later analysis found that TCR association rates varied across HLA loci, with DRB1 alleles showing the most associated TCRs and HLA-C alleles the fewest. Sequencing depth was assumed to be roughly uniform across donors in the presence/absence analyses, though that assumption may not hold. In a later analysis, HLA-associated TCR beta chains were found to be more clonally expanded and to have lower generation probabilities than equally common non-associated chains. Because counts were too low, fewer than 20 rarely observed V segments, including chromosome 9 orphons, were excluded from the earlier analysis of several hundred of the donors.

For this clone: What this receptor recognizes is not known.

The trim is 5 bases for V and 15 bases for J, with a gap of 14 bases between the germline ends. The germline V gene yields MDHEN for CDR1 and SYDVKM for CDR2. The cysteine opens and the phenylalanine closes a CDR3 of 11 amino acids. Only the CDR3 region is kept as DNA, spanning 33 bases read in frame from base 1. The cohort was made up of approximately 670 healthy bone marrow donors. Cohort members were all nominally healthy when sampled, although unrecorded immune exposures were likely present. The donor tested CMV seronegative, placing the donor among the 300 to 400 seronegative members of the cohort. A peripheral blood sample was provided by each donor, and peripheral blood mononuclear cells were used for TCR beta sequencing. The Qiagen DNeasy Blood Extraction Kit was used to extract genomic DNA from the blood cell samples. The library was generated by the immunoSEQ multiplex PCR assay. A mixture of 60 forward primers for TCR Vbeta segments and 13 reverse primers for TCR Jbeta segments was used in the multiplex PCR. A multiplex PCR assay on genomic DNA amplified the CDR3 region of rearranged TCR beta genes. On the Illumina HiSeq System, the amplified TCR beta libraries were sequenced as 87-base-pair reads. Under the source paper's analysis protocol: A later analysis tallied roughly 80 million unique TCR beta chains across the 660 or so repertoires, and some 10 million of those chains were shared by two or more donors. Raw reads were error-corrected and collapsed into unique sequences by a nearest-neighbor algorithm in which closely related sequences were merged to remove PCR and sequencing errors. Alignment of CDR3 sequences to IMGT reference sequences was used to assign V, D and J gene segments. For a sequence to be retained, at least a six-nucleotide match to both a V gene segment and a J gene segment was required. A rearrangement was called productive if the CDR3 had no stop codons and remained in frame with V and J, and every other rearrangement was called non-productive. CDR3 was defined according to IMGT convention as the region running from the second conserved V-encoded cysteine to the conserved J-encoded phenylalanine. In an earlier analysis of just under 600 of the donors, sequences lacking an unambiguous match to a single V gene segment were excluded. In an earlier analysis of several hundred of the donors, V segments were called functional above 56.7% productive rearrangements and were called segregating when the between-donor standard deviation exceeded 5%. A statistical classification framework was developed to diagnose cytomegalovirus status using the catalog of TCR beta chain sequences. In a later analysis, V and J genes were assigned by comparing TCR nucleotide sequences against IMGT/GENE-DB human TR gene sequences. In a later analysis, CDR3 sequences and most-parsimonious VDJ recombination scenarios were assigned using the TCRdist pipeline. In a later analysis, each TCR beta chain was defined by its CDR3 amino acid sequence together with its V-gene family, and reads lacking a unique V-gene family were excluded. A later analysis removed several hundred highly shared, low-generation-probability nucleotide sequences to deal with suspected cross-contamination and a sequencing artifact. A later analysis calculated a clonal expansion index for each public chain from normalized within-repertoire ranks of inferred template counts. In a later analysis, generation probabilities were computed using a VDJ recombination model fitted to out-of-frame rearrangements, and the results were checked against IGoR. In a later analysis, hypergeometric tests were used to score TCR-TCR, TCR-HLA and TCR-CMV co-occurrence, with a repertoire-size bias correction applied to TCR pairs. In a later analysis, false discovery rates were estimated by permuting HLA or CMV assignments 20 times. In a later analysis, co-occurring TCRs were grouped using DBSCAN, and TCRdist sequence similarity was added for clustering within HLA-allele-positive subsets. For co-occurrence clustering, repertoires with fewer than 30,000 or more than 120,000 public chains were excluded, along with roughly five repertoires with anomalous nucleotide sharing. The immuneACCESS repertoire file appears here via TCRdb, limited to in-frame rearrangements. These files lack a portion of the clones; in checked studies, under half of the deficit traces to unresolved V genes, and the cause of the others is not known. The V and J calls and clone size are taken from that table; D and trimming were inferred from the DNA. The sample's table lists a count of 150,000 or so clones. The top ten clonotypes cover over 1.5% of the sample.

The sequenced material came from PBMCs. This TCR was sampled from a man younger than 30 in good health and CMV-seronegative. The V and J genes are TRBV28 and TRBJ2-4; the D gene lacks a confident call. The DNA sequence reads TGTGCCAGCAGTCAAAACAGAGATCGGTACTTC. This codes for CASSQNRDRYF.